One sample yielded the 17 T cell receptor beta chains listed below, sequenced in a study of blood T cell repertoires in COVID-19. Profiling relied on immunoSEQ multiplex PCR, and the TCRdb table lists in-frame clones only, not all of them. The table records about 190,000 clones, roughly 83% of them present only once. Material: PBMCs or T cells enriched from blood (not recorded which). These receptors all come from a woman aged 25 to 45 who had recovered from COVID-19.

This clone has only a few counts. The chain uses TRBV11-2 and TRBJ1-2; TRBD1 aligns across 11 bases. The CDR3 totals 16 residues. Germline-derived CDR1 and CDR2 are SGHAT and FQNNGV. The trim removed 4 bases at V and 2 bases at J, leaving 6 bases unmatched. CDR3 DNA sequence: TGTGCCAGCAGCTCACACGGGACAGGGGGGAACTATGGCTACACCTTC. This sequence encodes CASSSHGTGGNYGYTF.

The sample holds a few counts of this clone. The chain has TRBV7-2 and TRBJ2-7, with 7 positions matching TRBD2. The CDR3 loop spans 16 amino acids. Germline assignment: CDR1 SGHTA and CDR2 FQGNSA. V lost 1 base to trimming and J lost 6 bases; unmatched junction nucleotides: 12. CDR3 sequence: CASSLGPPGAGVEQYF. In DNA, the CDR3 is TGTGCCAGCAGCTTAGGGCCTCCCGGGGCGGGAGTCGAGCAGTACTTC. Looking up the rest from reference TRBV7-2 and TRBJ2-7 gives the full variable domain: GAGVSQSPSNKVTEKGKDVELRCDPISGHTALYWYRQSLGQGLEFLIYFQGNSAPDKSGLPSDRFSAERTGGSVSTLTIQRTQQEDSAVYLCASSLGPPGAGVEQYFGPGTRLTVT.

J is TRBJ1-1 and V is TRBV12-3 or TRBV12-4; no definite D call. Between the trimmed V and J ends, which lost 3 bases and 1 base, there was a span of 6 bases. The CDR3 runs to 13 residues. CDR3 sequence: CASSLIQNTEAFF. CDR3 sequence (DNA): TGTGCCAGCAGTTTGATACAGAACACTGAAGCTTTCTTT.

The CDR3 DNA sequence: TGTGCCAGCAGTCAGGGGGGAGGCGCTAGCACAGATACGCAGTATTTT. Protein sequence: CASSQGGGASTDTQYF. J is TRBJ2-3 and V is TRBV28, with TRBD1 as a possible D gene (7 bases). The V gene lost 5 bases and the J gene lost 0 bases, with 15 bases spanning the gap. This CDR3 is built from 16 residues. CDR1 is MDHEN, CDR2 SYDVKM, per germline.

V and J are TRBV19 and TRBJ1-5, with D tentatively TRBD1 (6 bases). This CDR3 is 13 amino acids long. Germline lookup yields CDR1 LNHDA and CDR2 SQIVND (reference sequence). V lost 4 bases to trimming and J lost 6 bases, with 10 bases between them. The CDR3, as DNA: TGTGCCAGTAGTACAGGGGTGAGTCAGCCCCAGCATTTT. Protein: CASSTGVSQPQHF.

Regarding this clone: The same CDR3 is also encoded by other DNA sequences in this sample. The chain recombines TRBV7-9 with TRBJ2-7, with 9 nucleotides matching TRBD1. The trim removed 1 base at V and 6 bases at J, leaving 4 bases unmatched. The V gene's germline CDR1 is SEHNR and CDR2 FQNEAQ (reference sequence). The CDR3 loop spans 14 amino acids. CDR3 sequence (DNA): TGTGCCAGCAGCTTAGGGGACAGGGTGTCCGAGCAGTACTTC. Its protein product is CASSLGDRVSEQYF.

This chain links TRBV28 with TRBJ1-5; no clear D gene. Germline V gene sequence: CDR1 MDHEN, CDR2 SYDVKM. V lost 3 bases, J lost 6 bases, and 12 bases lay in between. The CDR3 spans 14 residues. The CDR3 here is CASSFDVGSQPQHF. CDR3 bases: TGTGCCAGCAGTTTTGACGTAGGGAGTCAGCCCCAGCATTTT. The variable domain in full, completed from reference TRBV28 and TRBJ1-5, reads DVKVTQSSRYLVKRTGEKVFLECVQDMDHENMFWYRQDPGLGLRLIYFSYDVKMKEKGDIPEGYSVSREKKERFSLILESASTNQTSMYLCASSFDVGSQPQHFGDGTRLSIL.

The rearrangement uses TRBV2 and TRBJ2-2; 9 bases match TRBD1. This CDR3 has 16 amino acids. CDR1 and CDR2 (germline): SNHLY, FYNNEI. The V gene end was trimmed by 6 bases and the J gene end by 0 bases; junction bases not matched to a gene: 5. The CDR3 loop reads CASRVRTGANTGELFF. CDR3 bases: TGTGCCAGCAGGGTTCGGACAGGGGCGAACACCGGGGAGCTGTTTTTT. Using reference TRBV2 and TRBJ2-2 for the parts outside the CDR3, the full variable domain is EPEVTQTPSHQVTQMGQEVILRCVPISNHLYFYWYRQILGQKVEFLVSFYNNEISEKSEIFDDQFSVERPDGSNFTLKIRSTKLEDSAMYFCASRVRTGANTGELFFGEGSRLTVL.

J is TRBJ1-1 and V is TRBV19; D unclear. CDR1 LNHDA and CDR2 SQIVND come from the germline V gene (reference sequence). This CDR3 has 11 amino acids. V dropped 11 bases and J dropped 8 bases, with 15 bases sitting between them. CDR3 loop: CASNSGPEAFF. CDR3 DNA sequence: TGTGCCTCGAACAGTGGGCCCGAAGCTTTCTTT.

This chain joins TRBV3-1 (or the pseudogene TRBV3-2) and TRBJ2-7; TRBD1 matches at 10 bases. CDR1 is LGHDT and CDR2 is YNNKEL in the germline V gene (reference sequence). After removal of 5 bases from V and 4 bases from J, the junction contained 2 bases not matched to a gene. The CDR3 loop spans 13 amino acids. In DNA, the CDR3 is TGTGCCAGCAGCAGGGGACAGGGGTACGAGCAGTACGTC. Translation gives CASSRGQGYEQYV.

The V and J genes are TRBV10-3 and TRBJ2-7, with 7 bases matching TRBD1. J gave up 0 bases and V 3 bases, and 5 bases lay outside the gene matches. Germline CDR1 reads ENHRY; CDR2 reads SYGVKD. This CDR3 spans 15 amino acids. CDR3 sequence reads: CAISEKGASSYEQYV. The CDR3 DNA reads as TGTGCCATCAGTGAAAAGGGGGCGAGCTCCTACGAGCAGTACGTC.

The rearrangement uses TRBV18 and TRBJ1-3; D is perhaps TRBD1 (5 bases). The germline CDR1 and CDR2 sequences are KGHSH and LQKENI. V was clipped by 2 bases and J by 10 bases, with 15 bases between them. The CDR3 contains 14 residues. CDR3 residues: CASSPDSSPGTIYF. The CDR3 bases are TGTGCCAGCTCACCAGACAGCTCACCTGGGACCATATATTTT.

V is TRBV6-1 and J is TRBJ2-5, with TRBD1 matching 9 bases. This CDR3 region has 16 residues. Germline CDR1 is MNHNS and CDR2 is SASEGT. V dropped 4 bases and J dropped 4; count of bases not matched to a gene: 10. For the CDR3, the DNA is TGTGCCAGCAGTGCCATGACAGGGGGAGTAGGAGAGACCCAGTACTTC. Translating gives CASSAMTGGVGETQYF.

J is TRBJ1-1 and V is TRBV6-5, with no clear D. V dropped 0 bases and J dropped 6 bases, with 11 bases sitting between them. This CDR3 is built from 14 residues. CDR1 is MNHEY and CDR2 is SVGAGI in the germline V gene. The CDR3 here is CASSYSEGWAEAFF. The CDR3 coding sequence is TGTGCCAGCAGTTACTCGGAGGGATGGGCTGAAGCTTTCTTT.

The V call is TRBV28, the J call TRBJ1-4; D remains ambiguous. Germline CDR1 and CDR2: MDHEN and SYDVKM. V was cut by 6 bases and J by 2 bases, with 13 bases left in between. The CDR3 runs to 15 residues. CDR3 sequence (DNA): TGTGCCAGCAGCCAGACATTAATGACTAATGAAAAACTGTTTTTT. Encoded protein: CASSQTLMTNEKLFF.

In the case of this clone: The junction departs from germline at one end; a sequencing error may be responsible. The chain couples TRBV6-5 to TRBJ1-1; perhaps TRBD1 as D (6 bases). This CDR3 spans 12 amino acids. Germline values: CDR1 MNHEY, CDR2 SVGAGI. CDR3 coding DNA: TGTGCCAGCAGTAACTCGGGGACACAAGTTTCCTTT. It yields the protein CASSNSGTQVSF.

This chain joins TRBV27 and TRBJ2-7; 7 bases map to TRBD1. Trimming removed 3 bases from V and 6 bases from J; junction bases left unmatched: 2. Germline assignment: CDR1 MNHEY and CDR2 SMNVEV (reference sequence). The CDR3 is made up of 12 amino acids. The CDR3 loop reads CASSFTGVEQYF. The CDR3 nucleotides read TGTGCCAGCAGTTTTACAGGGGTCGAGCAGTACTTC.